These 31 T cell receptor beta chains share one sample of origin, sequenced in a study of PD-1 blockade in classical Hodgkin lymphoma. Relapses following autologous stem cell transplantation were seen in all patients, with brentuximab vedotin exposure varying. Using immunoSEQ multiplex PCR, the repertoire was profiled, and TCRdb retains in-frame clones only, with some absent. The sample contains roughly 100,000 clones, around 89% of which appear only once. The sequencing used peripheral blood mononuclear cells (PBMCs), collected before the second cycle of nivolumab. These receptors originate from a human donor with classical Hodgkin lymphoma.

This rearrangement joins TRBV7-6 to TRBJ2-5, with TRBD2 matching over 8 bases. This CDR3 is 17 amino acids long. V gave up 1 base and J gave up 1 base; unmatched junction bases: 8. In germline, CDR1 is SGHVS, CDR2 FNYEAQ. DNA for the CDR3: TGTGCCAGCAGCTTAGTCCTCCCGGGGGGGGGCCAAGAGACCCAGTACTTC. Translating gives CASSLVLPGGGQETQYF.

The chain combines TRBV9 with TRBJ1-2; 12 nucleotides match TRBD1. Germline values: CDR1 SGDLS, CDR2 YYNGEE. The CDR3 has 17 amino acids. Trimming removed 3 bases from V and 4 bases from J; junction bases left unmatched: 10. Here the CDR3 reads CASSGPGTGGMGYGYTF. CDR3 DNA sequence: TGTGCCAGCAGCGGACCCGGGACAGGGGGCATGGGCTATGGCTACACCTTC.

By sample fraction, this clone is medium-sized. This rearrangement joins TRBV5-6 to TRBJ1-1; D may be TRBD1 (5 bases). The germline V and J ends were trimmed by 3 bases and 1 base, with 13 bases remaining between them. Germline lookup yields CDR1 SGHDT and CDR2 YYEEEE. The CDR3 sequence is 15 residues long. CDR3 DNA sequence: TGTGCCAGCAGCTGGGGACCAATCGGGAACACTGAAGCTTTCTTT. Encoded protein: CASSWGPIGNTEAFF.

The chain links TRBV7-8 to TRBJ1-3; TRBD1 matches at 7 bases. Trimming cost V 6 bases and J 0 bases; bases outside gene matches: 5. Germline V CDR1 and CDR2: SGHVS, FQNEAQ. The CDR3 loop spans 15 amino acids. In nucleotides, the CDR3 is TGTGCCAGCAGACCCAGGGGGGCCTCTGGAAACACCATATATTTT. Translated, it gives CASRPRGASGNTIYF.

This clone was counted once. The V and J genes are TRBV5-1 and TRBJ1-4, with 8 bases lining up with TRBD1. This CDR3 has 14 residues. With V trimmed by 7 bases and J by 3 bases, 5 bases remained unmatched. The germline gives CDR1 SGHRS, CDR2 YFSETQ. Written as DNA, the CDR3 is TGCGCCAGCTCTAAACAGGGGGCTAATGAAAAACTGTTTTTT. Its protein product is CASSKQGANEKLFF.

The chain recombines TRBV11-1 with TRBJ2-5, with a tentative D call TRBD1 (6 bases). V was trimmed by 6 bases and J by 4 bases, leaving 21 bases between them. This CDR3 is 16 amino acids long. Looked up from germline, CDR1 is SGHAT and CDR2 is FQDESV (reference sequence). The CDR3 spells CASSYNQGWNTETQYF. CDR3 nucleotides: TGTGCCAGCAGTTACAACCAGGGGTGGAACACAGAGACCCAGTACTTC.

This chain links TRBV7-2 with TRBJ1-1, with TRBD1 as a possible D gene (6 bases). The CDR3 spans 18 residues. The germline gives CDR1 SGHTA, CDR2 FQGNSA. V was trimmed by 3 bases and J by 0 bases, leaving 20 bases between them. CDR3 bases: TGTGCCAGCAGCTTGTGGCAGGGGAGCGGGTTCATGAACACTGAAGCTTTCTTT. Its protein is CASSLWQGSGFMNTEAFF.

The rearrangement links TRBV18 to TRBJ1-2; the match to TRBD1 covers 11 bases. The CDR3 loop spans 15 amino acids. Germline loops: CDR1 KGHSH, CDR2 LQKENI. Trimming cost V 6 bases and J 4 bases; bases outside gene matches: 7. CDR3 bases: TGTGCCAGCTCGTCGGGACAGGGGGGGACCTATGGCTACACCTTC. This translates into CASSSGQGGTYGYTF.

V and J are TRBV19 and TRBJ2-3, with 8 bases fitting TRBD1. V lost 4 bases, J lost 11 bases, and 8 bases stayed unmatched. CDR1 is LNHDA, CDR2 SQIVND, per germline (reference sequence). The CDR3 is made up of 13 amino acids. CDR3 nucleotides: TGTGCCAGTAGTACCAGACAGGGGAGTAGGCAGTATTTT. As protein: CASSTRQGSRQYF.

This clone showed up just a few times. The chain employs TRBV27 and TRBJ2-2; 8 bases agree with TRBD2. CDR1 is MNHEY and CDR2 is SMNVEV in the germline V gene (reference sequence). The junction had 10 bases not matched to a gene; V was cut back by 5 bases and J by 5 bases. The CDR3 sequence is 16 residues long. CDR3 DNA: TGTGCCAGCAGTCCCATCGGGAGGGGAGATACCGGGGAGCTGTTTTTT. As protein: CASSPIGRGDTGELFF.

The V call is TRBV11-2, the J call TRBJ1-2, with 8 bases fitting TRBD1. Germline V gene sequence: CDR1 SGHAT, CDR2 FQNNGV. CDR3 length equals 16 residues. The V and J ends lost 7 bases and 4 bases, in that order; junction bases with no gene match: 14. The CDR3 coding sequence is TGTGCCAGCAAAGCCAGCAGGGGGCCCTTTGGCTATGGCTACACCTTC. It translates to CASKASRGPFGYGYTF.

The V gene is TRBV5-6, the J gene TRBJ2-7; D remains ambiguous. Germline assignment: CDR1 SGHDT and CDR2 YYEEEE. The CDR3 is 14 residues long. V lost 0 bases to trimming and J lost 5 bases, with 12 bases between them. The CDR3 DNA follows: TGTGCCAGCAGCTTGGGGGTCAGAAGGCACGAGCAGTACTTC. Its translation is CASSLGVRRHEQYF.

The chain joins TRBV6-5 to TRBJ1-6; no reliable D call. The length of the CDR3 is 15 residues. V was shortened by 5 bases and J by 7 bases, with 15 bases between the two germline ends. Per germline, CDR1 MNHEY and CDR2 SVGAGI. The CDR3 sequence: CASSTRTELNSPLHF. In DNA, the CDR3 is TGTGCCAGCAGTACCCGGACGGAACTGAATTCACCCCTCCACTTT.

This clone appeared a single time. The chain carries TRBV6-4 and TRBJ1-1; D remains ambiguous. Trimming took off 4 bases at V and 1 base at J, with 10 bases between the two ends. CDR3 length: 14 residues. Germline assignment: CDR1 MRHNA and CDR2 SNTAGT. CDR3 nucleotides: TGTGCCAGCAGTGTTGGGCCGGCGAACACTGAAGCTTTCTTT. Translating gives CASSVGPANTEAFF.

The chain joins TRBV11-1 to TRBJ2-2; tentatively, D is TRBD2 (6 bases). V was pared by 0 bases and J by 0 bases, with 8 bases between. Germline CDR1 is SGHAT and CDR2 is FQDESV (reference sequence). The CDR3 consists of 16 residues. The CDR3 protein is CASSLAGGSNTGELFF. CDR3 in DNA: TGTGCCAGCAGCTTAGCGGGGGGATCGAACACCGGGGAGCTGTTTTTT.

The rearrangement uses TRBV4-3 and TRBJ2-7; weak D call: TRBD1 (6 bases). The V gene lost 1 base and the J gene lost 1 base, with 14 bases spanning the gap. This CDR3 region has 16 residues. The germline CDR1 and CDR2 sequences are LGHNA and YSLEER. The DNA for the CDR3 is TGCGCCAGCAGCCAAGTGGGACACCAGGCTTCCTACGAGCAGTACTTC. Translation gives CASSQVGHQASYEQYF.

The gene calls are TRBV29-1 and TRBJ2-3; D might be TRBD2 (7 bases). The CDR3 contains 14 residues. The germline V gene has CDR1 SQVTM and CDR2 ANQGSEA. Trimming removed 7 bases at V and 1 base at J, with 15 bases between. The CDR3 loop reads CSARGGLRTDTQYF. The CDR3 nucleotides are TGCAGCGCCCGAGGGGGACTACGCACAGATACGCAGTATTTT.

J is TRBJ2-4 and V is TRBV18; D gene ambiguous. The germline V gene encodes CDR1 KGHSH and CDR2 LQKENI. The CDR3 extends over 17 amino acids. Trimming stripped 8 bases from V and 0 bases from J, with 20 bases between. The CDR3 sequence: CASLPTETLLAKNIQYF. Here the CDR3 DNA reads TGTGCCAGCCTACCAACTGAGACTTTGTTAGCCAAAAACATTCAGTACTTC.

Here the CDR3 DNA reads TGTGCCAGCACCATGGGAGGAGTGAACTATGGCTACACCTTC. Protein sequence: CASTMGGVNYGYTF. The chain is built from TRBV7-9 and TRBJ1-2; D remains unclear. The CDR3 contains 14 residues. Trimming left V 7 bases short and J 2 bases short, with 14 bases between. Germline-derived CDR1 and CDR2 are SEHNR and FQNEAQ (reference sequence).

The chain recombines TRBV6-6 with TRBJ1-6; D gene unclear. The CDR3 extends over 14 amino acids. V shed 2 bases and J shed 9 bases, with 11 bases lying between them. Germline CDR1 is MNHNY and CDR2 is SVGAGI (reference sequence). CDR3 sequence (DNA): TGTGCCAGCAGTTACCCGGACGGAATTTCACCCCTCCACTTT. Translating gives CASSYPDGISPLHF.

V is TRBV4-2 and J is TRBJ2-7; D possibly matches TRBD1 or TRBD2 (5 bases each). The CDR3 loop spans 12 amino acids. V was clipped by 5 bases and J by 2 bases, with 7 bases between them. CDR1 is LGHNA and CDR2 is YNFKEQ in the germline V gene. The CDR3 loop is CASSWGPYEQYF. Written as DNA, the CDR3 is TGTGCCAGCAGCTGGGGACCCTACGAGCAGTACTTC.

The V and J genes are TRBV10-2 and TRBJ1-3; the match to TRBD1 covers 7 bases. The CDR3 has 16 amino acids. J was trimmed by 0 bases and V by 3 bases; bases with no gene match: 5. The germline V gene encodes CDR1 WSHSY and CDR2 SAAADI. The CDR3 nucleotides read TGCGCCAGCAGTGACAAGGGGGCCTCCTCTGGAAACACCATATATTTT. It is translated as CASSDKGASSGNTIYF.

CDR3 DNA: TGTGCCAGCAGTTTACGGGGTAGCGGGGGATGGTATGAGCAGTTCTTC. This translates into CASSLRGSGGWYEQFF. The chain links TRBV27 to TRBJ2-1, with 9 positions matching TRBD2. Per germline, CDR1 MNHEY and CDR2 SMNVEV (reference sequence). The CDR3 sequence is 16 residues long. With 2 bases clipped from V and 8 bases from J, the junction kept 10 bases outside the gene matches.

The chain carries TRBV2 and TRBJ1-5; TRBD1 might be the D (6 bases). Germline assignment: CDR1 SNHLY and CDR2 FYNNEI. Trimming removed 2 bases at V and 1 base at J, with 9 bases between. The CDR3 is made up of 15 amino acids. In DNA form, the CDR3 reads TGTGCCAGCAGTGAAAACAGGGTGAGCAATCAGCCCCAGCATTTT. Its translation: CASSENRVSNQPQHF. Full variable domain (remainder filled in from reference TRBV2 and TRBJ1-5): EPEVTQTPSHQVTQMGQEVILRCVPISNHLYFYWYRQILGQKVEFLVSFYNNEISEKSEIFDDQFSVERPDGSNFTLKIRSTKLEDSAMYFCASSENRVSNQPQHFGDGTRLSIL.

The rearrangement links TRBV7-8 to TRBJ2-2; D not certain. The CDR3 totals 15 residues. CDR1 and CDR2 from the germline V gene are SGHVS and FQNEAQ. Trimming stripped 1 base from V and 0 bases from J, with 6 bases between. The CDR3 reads CASSLVSANTGELFF. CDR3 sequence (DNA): TGTGCCAGCAGCTTAGTTTCCGCGAACACCGGGGAGCTGTTTTTT. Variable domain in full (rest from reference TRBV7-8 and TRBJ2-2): GAGVSQSPRYKVAKRGQDVALRCDPISGHVSLFWYQQALGQGPEFLTYFQNEAQLDKSGLPSDRFFAERPEGSVSTLKIQRTQQEDSAVYLCASSLVSANTGELFFGEGSRLTVL.

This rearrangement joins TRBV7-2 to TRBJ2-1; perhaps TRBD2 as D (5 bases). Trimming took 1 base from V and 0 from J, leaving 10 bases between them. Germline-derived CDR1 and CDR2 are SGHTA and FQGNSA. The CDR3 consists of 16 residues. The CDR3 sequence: CASSLGLGSSYNEQFF. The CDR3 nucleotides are TGTGCCAGCAGCTTAGGCTTGGGGAGCTCCTACAATGAGCAGTTCTTC.

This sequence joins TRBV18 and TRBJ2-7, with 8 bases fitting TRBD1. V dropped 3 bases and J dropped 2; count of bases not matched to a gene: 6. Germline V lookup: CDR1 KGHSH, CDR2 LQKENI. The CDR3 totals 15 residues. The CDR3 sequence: CASSPGQGGPYEQYF. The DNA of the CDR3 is TGTGCCAGCTCACCCGGACAGGGCGGCCCCTACGAGCAGTACTTC.

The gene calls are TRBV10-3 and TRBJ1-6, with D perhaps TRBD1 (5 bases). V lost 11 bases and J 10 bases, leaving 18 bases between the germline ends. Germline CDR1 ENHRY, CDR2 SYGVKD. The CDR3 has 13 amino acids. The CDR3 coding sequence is TGTGCCGCCGTCGGGGGAGAAGGGTCACCCCTCCACTTT. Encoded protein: CAAVGGEGSPLHF.

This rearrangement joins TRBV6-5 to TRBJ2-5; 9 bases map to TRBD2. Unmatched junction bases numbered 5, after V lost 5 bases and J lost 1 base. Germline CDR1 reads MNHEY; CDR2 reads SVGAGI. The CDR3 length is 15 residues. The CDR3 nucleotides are TGTGCCAGCAGTCAAGGGACTAGCTCCCAAGAGACCCAGTACTTC. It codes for CASSQGTSSQETQYF.

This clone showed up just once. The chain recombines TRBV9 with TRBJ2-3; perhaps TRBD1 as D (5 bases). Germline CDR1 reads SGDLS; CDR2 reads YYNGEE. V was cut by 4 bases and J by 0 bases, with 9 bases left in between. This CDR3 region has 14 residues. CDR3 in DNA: TGTGCCAGCAGCCTCGACAGAAGCACAGATACGCAGTATTTT. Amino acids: CASSLDRSTDTQYF.

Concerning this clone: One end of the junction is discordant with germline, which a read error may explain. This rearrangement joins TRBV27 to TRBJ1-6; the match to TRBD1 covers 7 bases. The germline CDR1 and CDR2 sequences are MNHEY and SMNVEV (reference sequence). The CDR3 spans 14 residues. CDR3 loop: CASSPSTGWWGLDF. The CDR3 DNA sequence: TGTGCCAGCAGTCCGTCGACAGGGTGGTGGGGCTTGGACTTT.